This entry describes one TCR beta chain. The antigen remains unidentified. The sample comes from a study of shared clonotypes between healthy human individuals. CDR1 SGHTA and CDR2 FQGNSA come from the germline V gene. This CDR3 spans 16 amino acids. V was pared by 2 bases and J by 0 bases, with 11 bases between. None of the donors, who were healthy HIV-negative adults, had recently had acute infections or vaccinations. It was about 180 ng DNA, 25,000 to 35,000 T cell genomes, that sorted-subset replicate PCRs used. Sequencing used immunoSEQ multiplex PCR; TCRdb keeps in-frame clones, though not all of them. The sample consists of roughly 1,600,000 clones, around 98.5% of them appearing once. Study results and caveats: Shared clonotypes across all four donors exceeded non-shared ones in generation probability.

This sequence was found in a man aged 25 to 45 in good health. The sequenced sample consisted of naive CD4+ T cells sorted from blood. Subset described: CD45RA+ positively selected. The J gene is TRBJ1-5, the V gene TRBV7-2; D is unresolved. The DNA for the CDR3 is TGTGCCAGCAGCTTACAACGGTCCTTTAGCAATCAGCCCCAGCATTTT. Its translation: CASSLQRSFSNQPQHF.